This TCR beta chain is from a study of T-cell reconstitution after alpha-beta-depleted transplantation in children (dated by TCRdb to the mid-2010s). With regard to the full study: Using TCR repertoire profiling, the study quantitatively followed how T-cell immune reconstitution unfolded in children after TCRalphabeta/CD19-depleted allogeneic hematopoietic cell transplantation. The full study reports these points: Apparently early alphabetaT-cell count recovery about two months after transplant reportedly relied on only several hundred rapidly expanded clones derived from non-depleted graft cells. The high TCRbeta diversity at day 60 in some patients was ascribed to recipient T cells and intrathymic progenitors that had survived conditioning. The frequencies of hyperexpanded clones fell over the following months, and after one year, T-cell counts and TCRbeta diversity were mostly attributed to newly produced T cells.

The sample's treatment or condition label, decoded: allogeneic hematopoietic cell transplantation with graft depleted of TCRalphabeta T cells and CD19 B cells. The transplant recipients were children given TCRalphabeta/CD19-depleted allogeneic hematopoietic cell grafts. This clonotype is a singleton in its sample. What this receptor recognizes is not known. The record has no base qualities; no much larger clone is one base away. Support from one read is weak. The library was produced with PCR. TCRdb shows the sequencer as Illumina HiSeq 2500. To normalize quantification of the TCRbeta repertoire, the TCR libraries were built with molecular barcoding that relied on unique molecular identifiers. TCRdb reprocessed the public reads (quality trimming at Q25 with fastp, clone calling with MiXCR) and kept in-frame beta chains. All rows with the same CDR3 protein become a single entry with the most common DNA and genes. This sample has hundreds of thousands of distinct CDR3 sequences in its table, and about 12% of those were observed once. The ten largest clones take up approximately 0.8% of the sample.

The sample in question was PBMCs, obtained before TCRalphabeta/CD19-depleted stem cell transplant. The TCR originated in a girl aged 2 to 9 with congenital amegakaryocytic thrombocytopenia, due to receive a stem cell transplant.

At the DNA level, the sequence is TGTGCCAGCACTAGGAACAGGGGCGCCTACAATGAGCAGTTCTTC. Translation gives CASTRNRGAYNEQFF. This chain joins TRBV2 to TRBJ2-1, and TRBD1 aligns with 7 junction nucleotides. The CDR3 runs 15 residues from the cysteine to the phenylalanine. Only CDR3 DNA is held: 45 bases, read in frame from base 1. CDR1 and CDR2 were assigned from the germline V gene as SNHLY and FYNNEI. V ends up 7 bases short and J 2 bases short, with an unmatched junction base count of 8.